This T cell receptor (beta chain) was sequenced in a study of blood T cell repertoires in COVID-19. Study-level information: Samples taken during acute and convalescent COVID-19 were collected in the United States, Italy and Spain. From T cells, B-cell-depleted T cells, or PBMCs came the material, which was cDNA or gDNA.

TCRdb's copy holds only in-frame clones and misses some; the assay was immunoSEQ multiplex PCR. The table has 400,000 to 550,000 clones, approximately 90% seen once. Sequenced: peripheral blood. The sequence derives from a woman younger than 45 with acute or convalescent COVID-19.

The CDR3 sequence: CASSIDRANSPLHF. CDR3 in DNA: TGTGCCAGTAGTATTGACAGGGCGAATTCACCCCTCCACTTT. The V gene is TRBV19, the J gene TRBJ1-6; 7 bases agree with TRBD1. The V gene's germline CDR1 is LNHDA and CDR2 SQIVND (reference sequence). Trimming at V came to 3 bases and at J to 7 bases, leaving 3 bases not matched to a gene. This CDR3 is 14 amino acids long.